This T cell receptor beta chain emerged from a study of T-cell reconstitution after alpha-beta-depleted transplantation in children. TCRbeta library construction was performed incorporating unique molecular identifiers. TCRdb called the PCR reads again in MiXCR, with one record for every CDR3 protein. The sample lists 140,000 or so distinct CDR3 sequences; around 8.8% were seen once. This clonotype was counted between two and nine times. Germline CDR1 is SGHTA and CDR2 is FQGNSA. The V segment lost 1 base and the J segment 2 bases; nucleotides outside the gene matches: 5. CDR3 length equals 16 residues.

This rearrangement joins TRBV7-2 to TRBJ2-7; 10 bases are shared with TRBD2. The TCR comes from a female patient aged 2 to 10 who had a stem cell transplant for congenital amegakaryocytic thrombocytopenia, so the T cells may come from the graft donor. The sample was PBMCs, mostly from graft donor cells, taken 180 days after TCRalphabeta/CD19-depleted stem cell transplant. DNA for the CDR3: TGTGCCAGCAGCTTAGTGGTAGCGGGGGGACCCTACGAGCAGTACTTC. Residues: CASSLVVAGGPYEQYF.